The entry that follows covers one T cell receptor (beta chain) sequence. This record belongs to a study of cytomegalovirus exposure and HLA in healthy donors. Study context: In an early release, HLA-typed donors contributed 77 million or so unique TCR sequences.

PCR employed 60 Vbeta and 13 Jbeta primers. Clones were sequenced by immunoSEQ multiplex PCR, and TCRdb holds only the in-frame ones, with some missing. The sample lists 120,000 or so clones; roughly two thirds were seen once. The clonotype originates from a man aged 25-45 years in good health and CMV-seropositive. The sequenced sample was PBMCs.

Here the CDR3 DNA reads TGTGCCAGCAGCGCCAGGGTTTTATCCACTTTGTCCCAGTACTTC. Translation: CASSARVLSTLSQYF. The chain is built from TRBV6-5 and TRBJ2-5; D may be TRBD1 (5 bases). Deletions cut 6 bases from V and 9 bases from J, with 23 bases between. CDR3 size: 15 residues. CDR1 and CDR2 (germline): MNHEY, SVGAGI.